This T cell receptor beta chain was obtained from a study of shared clonotypes between healthy human individuals. Study-wide results and limits: A small donor pool kept down the genetic and exposure-history diversity that was represented. Unshared clonotypes carried lower generation probabilities than those common to all four donors.

For sorted subsets, about 190 ng DNA per replicate equaled approximately 30,000 T cell genomes. The repertoire was sequenced with immunoSEQ multiplex PCR; TCRdb's copy has only in-frame clones and lacks some. This table holds roughly 2 million clones, 85% to 95% found once. On this clone itself: Its antigen is unknown.

V was shortened by 0 bases and J by 7 bases, with 9 bases between the two germline ends. This CDR3 is 13 amino acids long. Germline CDR1 ENHRY, CDR2 SYGVKD. This chain uses TRBV10-3 with TRBJ1-2; no clear D gene. The specimen was naive CD4+ T cells sorted from blood. Subset defined: CD45RA+ positively selected. The clonotype comes from a man in his late teens or twenties in good health. The CDR3 sequence: CAISESAGGGYTF. Here the CDR3 DNA reads TGTGCCATCAGTGAGTCTGCAGGCGGTGGCTACACCTTC.